The next 9 T cell receptor beta chains were all read from a single sample in a study of T cell repertoires in cytomegalovirus infection. No antigen is known for these receptors. TCRdb processed the reads anew with MiXCR; each CDR3 protein has one entry. The data contain roughly 200,000 distinct CDR3 sequences, approximately 38% of them singletons. The source was CD8+ T cells from cultured PBMCs, collected from culture after CMV antigen stimulation. All receptors derive from a human donor in good health (CMV status not recorded). Some clones in this sample may be carry-over from other donors' samples.

The chain carries TRBV20-1 and TRBJ2-5; D remains ambiguous. The CDR3 loop spans 11 amino acids. The germline V gene has CDR1 DFQATT and CDR2 SNEGSKA (reference sequence). Trimming shortened V by 2 bases and J by 5 bases, and 6 bases separated the two germline ends. Here the CDR3 DNA reads TGCAGTGCTAGATACCTGGAGACCCAGTACTTC. Its translation: CSARYLETQYF.

V and J are TRBV29-1 and TRBJ2-1; 10 bases align to TRBD2. The CDR3 contains 14 residues. V gave up 1 base and J gave up 8 bases; unmatched junction bases: 5. CDR1 is SQVTM and CDR2 is ANQGSEA in the germline V gene. The CDR3 nucleotides are TGCAGCGTTGAAGCCAGCGGGAGGGCCCATGAGCAGTTCTTC. It yields the protein CSVEASGRAHEQFF.

This chain connects TRBV5-4 to TRBJ1-1, with D hard to call. CDR1 is SGHNT and CDR2 is YYREEE in the germline V gene (reference sequence). CDR3 size: 15 residues. V dropped 4 bases and J dropped 1 base, with 14 bases sitting between them. Here the CDR3 reads CASSPLEEGNTEAFF. CDR3 coding DNA: TGTGCCAGCAGCCCTTTAGAGGAAGGGAACACTGAAGCTTTCTTT.

The chain employs TRBV7-8 and TRBJ1-4, with TRBD1 matching over 7 bases. Per the germline V gene, CDR1 is SGHVS and CDR2 is FQNEAQ. With 6 bases clipped from V and 4 bases from J, the junction kept 14 bases outside the gene matches. This CDR3 contains 17 residues. This CDR3 is CASRRHPRDRDNEKLFF. CDR3 bases: TGTGCCAGCAGGCGCCACCCCCGGGACAGAGATAATGAAAAACTGTTTTTT.

The chain uses TRBV4-2 and TRBJ2-1, with 14 nucleotides matching TRBD2. The CDR3 runs 17 residues. Germline lookup yields CDR1 LGHNA and CDR2 YNFKEQ. Unmatched junction bases numbered 6, after V lost 1 base and J lost 7 bases. The chain's CDR3 is CASSQGGLAGVENEQFF. The CDR3 DNA reads as TGTGCCAGCAGCCAAGGGGGACTAGCGGGAGTAGAGAATGAGCAGTTCTTC.

The V call is TRBV30, the J call TRBJ2-1; 11 bases line up with TRBD2. V was clipped by 4 bases and J by 7 bases; unmatched bases: 3. Germline CDR1 is GTSNPN and CDR2 is SVGIG (reference sequence). This CDR3 has 13 residues. The CDR3 DNA is TGTGCCTGGACTAGCGGGAGGAATAATGAGCAGTTCTTC. Translating gives CAWTSGRNNEQFF. The variable domain in full, completed from reference TRBV30 and TRBJ2-1, reads SQTIHQWPATLVQPVGSPLSLECTVEGTSNPNLYWYRQAAGRGLQLLFYSVGIGQISSEVPQNLSASRPQDRQFILSSKKLLLSDSGFYLCAWTSGRNNEQFFGPGTRLTVL.

This clonotype was counted a few times. The rearrangement uses TRBV7-9 and TRBJ2-7, with D possibly called TRBD1 or TRBD2 (6 bases each). V lost 5 bases and J lost 2, with 25 bases in between. CDR1 SEHNR and CDR2 FQNEAQ come from the germline V gene (reference sequence). CDR3 length equals 18 residues. The CDR3 DNA is TGTGCCAGCAGCCTAGGGATCGGGGGTCAGGGGAAGCCCTACGAGCAGTACTTC. This sequence encodes CASSLGIGGQGKPYEQYF.

CDR3: CASSSSSNTEAFF. In DNA, the CDR3 is TGTGCCAGCAGTTCCTCATCGAACACTGAAGCTTTCTTT. The chain links TRBV28 to TRBJ1-1, with unresolved D. In germline, CDR1 is MDHEN, CDR2 SYDVKM. The CDR3 runs to 13 residues. V was shortened by 4 bases and J by 1 base, with 7 bases between the two germline ends.

The chain couples TRBV7-9 to TRBJ2-7; TRBD1 aligns across 10 bases. Germline trimming cut 5 bases from V and 4 bases from J; bases unmatched to any gene: 11. Germline V gives CDR1 SEHNR, CDR2 FQNEAQ (reference sequence). The length of the CDR3 is 16 residues. The CDR3 DNA reads TGTGCCAGCAGCGGTGACAGGGGGCGTTTGCAGTACGAGCAGTACTTC. It codes for CASSGDRGRLQYEQYF.